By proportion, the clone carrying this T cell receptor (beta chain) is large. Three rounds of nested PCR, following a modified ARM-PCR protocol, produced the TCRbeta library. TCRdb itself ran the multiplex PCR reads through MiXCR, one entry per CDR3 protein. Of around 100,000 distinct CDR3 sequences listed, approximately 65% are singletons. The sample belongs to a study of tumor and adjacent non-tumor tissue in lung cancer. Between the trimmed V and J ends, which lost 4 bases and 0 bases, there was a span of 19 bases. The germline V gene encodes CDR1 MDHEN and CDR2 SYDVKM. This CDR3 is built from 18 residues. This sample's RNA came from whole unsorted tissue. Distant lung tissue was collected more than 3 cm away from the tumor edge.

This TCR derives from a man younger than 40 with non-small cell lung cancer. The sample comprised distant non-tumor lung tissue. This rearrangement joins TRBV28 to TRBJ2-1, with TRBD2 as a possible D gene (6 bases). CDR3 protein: CASSSPIAEKSSYNEQFF. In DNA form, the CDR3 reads TGTGCCAGCAGTTCCCCCATAGCGGAGAAGAGCTCCTACAATGAGCAGTTCTTC.